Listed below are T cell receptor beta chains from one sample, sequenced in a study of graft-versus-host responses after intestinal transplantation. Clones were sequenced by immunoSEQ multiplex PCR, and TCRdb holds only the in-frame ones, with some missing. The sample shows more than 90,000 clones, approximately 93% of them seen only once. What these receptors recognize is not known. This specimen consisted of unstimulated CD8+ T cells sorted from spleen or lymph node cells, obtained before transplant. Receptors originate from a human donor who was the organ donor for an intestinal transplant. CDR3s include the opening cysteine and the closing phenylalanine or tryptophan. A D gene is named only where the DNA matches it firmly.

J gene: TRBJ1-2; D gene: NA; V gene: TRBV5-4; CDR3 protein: CASSSRWGSDYTF; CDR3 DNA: TGTGCCAGCAGCTCACGTTGGGGCTCCGACTACACCTTC
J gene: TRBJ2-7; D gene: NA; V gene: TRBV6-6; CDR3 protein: CASSTKEYYEQYF; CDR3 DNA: TGTGCCAGCAGCACGAAGGAATACTACGAGCAGTACTTC
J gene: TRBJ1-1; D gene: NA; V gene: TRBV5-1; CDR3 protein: CASSDGGSNTEAFF; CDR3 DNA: TGCGCCAGCAGCGACGGAGGGTCGAACACTGAAGCTTTCTTT
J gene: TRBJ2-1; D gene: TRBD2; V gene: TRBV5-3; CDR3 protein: CARSRGGTSGRAGNEQFF; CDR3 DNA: TGTGCCAGAAGCCGGGGGGGGACTAGCGGGAGGGCAGGGAATGAGCAGTTCTTC
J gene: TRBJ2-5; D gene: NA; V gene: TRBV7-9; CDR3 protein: CASRPDQREPQETQYF; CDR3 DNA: TGTGCCAGCAGACCAGACCAGAGAGAGCCCCAAGAGACCCAGTACTTC
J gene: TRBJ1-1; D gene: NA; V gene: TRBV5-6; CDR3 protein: CASSHKEQGLNTEAFF; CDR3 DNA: TGTGCCAGCAGCCATAAAGAACAGGGCTTGAACACTGAAGCTTTCTTT
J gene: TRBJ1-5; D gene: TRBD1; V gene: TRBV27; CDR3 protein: CASRQGAGQPQHF; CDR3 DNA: TGTGCCAGCAGACAGGGGGCAGGGCAGCCCCAGCATTTT
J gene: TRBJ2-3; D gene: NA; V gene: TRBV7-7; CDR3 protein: CASSSSSTDTQYF; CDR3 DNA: TGTGCTAGCAGCTCAAGTTCCACAGATACGCAGTATTTT
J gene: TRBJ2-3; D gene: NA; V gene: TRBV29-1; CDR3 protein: CSVVRVRGRECADTQYF; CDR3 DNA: TGCAGCGTTGTACGTGTACGTGGTAGAGAATGTGCAGATACGCAGTATTTT
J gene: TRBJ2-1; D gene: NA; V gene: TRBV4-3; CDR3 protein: CASSQGTGDYNEQFF; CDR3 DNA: TGCGCCAGCAGCCAAGGGACGGGAGACTACAATGAGCAGTTCTTC
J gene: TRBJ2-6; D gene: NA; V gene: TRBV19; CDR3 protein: CASSIEGGWVSGANVLTF; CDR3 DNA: TGTGCCAGTAGTATAGAGGGGGGTTGGGTGTCTGGGGCCAACGTCCTGACTTTC
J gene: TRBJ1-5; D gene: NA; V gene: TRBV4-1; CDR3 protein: CASSQESTRRGNQPQHF; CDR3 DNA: TGCGCCAGCAGCCAAGAAAGTACCCGCAGGGGCAATCAGCCCCAGCATTTT